Listed here is a single TCR beta chain. The germline V gene encodes CDR1 SGHKS and CDR2 YYEKEE (reference sequence). The CDR3 contains 15 residues. The sample originates from a study of monozygotic twins with inflammatory bowel disease. Used for each TCR library was about 3,200 ng of total RNA. UMIs with a 6-nucleotide sample barcode were added by template switching. No DNA is given; TCRdb re-called the 5' RACE reads and lists each CDR3 protein once. In all, the sample yields some 160,000 distinct CDR3 sequences. Donors each gave about 2.5 ml of blood. Without any T cell sorting, total RNA was isolated from whole blood.

The sample consisted of blood. V and J are TRBV5-5 and TRBJ2-7; TCRdb calls TRBD1, which cannot be checked without DNA. The clonotype originates from a human donor with ulcerative colitis or Crohn's disease, or a healthy co-twin of an affected twin (not recorded which). CDR3 residues: CASSLRFDRPYEQYF.